The 8 T cell receptor beta chains in this list originate from one sample, sequenced in a study of cytomegalovirus exposure and HLA in healthy donors. Vbeta (60) and Jbeta (13) primers were used in the PCR. Sequencing used immunoSEQ multiplex PCR; TCRdb keeps in-frame clones, though not all of them. The table has roughly 120,000 clones, approximately 70% seen once. The sequencing sample was made of PBMCs. The source of these receptors is a woman between 25 and 40 years old in good health and CMV-seronegative.

The chain links TRBV10-3 to TRBJ1-5; no reliable D call. Per the germline V gene, CDR1 is ENHRY and CDR2 is SYGVKD. The V gene lost 2 bases and the J gene lost 7 bases, with 12 bases spanning the gap. There are 14 residues in the CDR3. CDR3 protein: CAISERWQEQPQHF. The CDR3 coding sequence is TGTGCCATCAGTGAGAGGTGGCAGGAACAGCCCCAGCATTTT.

The rearrangement joins TRBV6-1 to TRBJ1-5; 8 nucleotides agree with TRBD1. V shed 2 bases, J shed 6 bases, and the junction held 9 bases outside the gene matches. The length of the CDR3 is 16 residues. Germline V gene lookup returns CDR1 MNHNS and CDR2 SASEGT. The CDR3 DNA sequence: TGTGCCAGCAGTGAAACGGGGCAGGGGGCGGGTCAGCCCCAGCATTTT. It encodes CASSETGQGAGQPQHF.

The chain uses TRBV5-6 and TRBJ1-1, with TRBD1 as a possible D gene (5 bases). V lost 6 bases to trimming and J lost 5 bases, with 29 bases between them. CDR1 and CDR2 from the germline V gene are SGHDT and YYEEEE. The CDR3 is 18 residues long. CDR3 loop: CASTPRGSGSMGGTEAFF. The CDR3, as DNA: TGTGCCAGCACCCCAAGGGGCAGCGGGTCGATGGGGGGTACTGAAGCTTTCTTT.

The chain couples TRBV10-3 to TRBJ2-5, with 8 bases identical to TRBD2. CDR3 length equals 14 residues. V lost 4 bases, J lost 6 bases, and 7 bases stayed unmatched. The germline CDR1 and CDR2 sequences are ENHRY and SYGVKD. The CDR3 is CAISAGLDVKTQYF. The CDR3 DNA is TGTGCCATCAGTGCGGGACTAGACGTGAAGACCCAGTACTTC.

The rearrangement links TRBV19 to TRBJ2-5, with 7 nucleotides matching TRBD2. V was pared by 1 base and J by 4 bases, with 3 bases of the junction left unmatched. The germline gives CDR1 LNHDA, CDR2 SQIVND (reference sequence). The CDR3 contains 14 residues. The CDR3 loop reads CASSIGGGIETQYF. The CDR3 nucleotides read TGTGCCAGTAGTATAGGGGGAGGGATAGAGACCCAGTACTTC.

V gene TRBV7-9 combines with J gene TRBJ2-2, with D possibly being TRBD1 (5 bases). V lost 7 bases, J lost 6 bases, and 12 bases lay in between. This CDR3 is 13 amino acids long. Germline V lookup: CDR1 SEHNR, CDR2 FQNEAQ (reference sequence). The CDR3 nucleotides read TGTGCCAGCACCAACAAGGGGTCCGGGGAGCTGTTTTTT. This sequence encodes CASTNKGSGELFF. The variable domain in full, with the rest retrieved from reference TRBV7-9 and TRBJ2-2, is DTGVSQNPRHKITKRGQNVTFRCDPISEHNRLYWYRQTLGQGPEFLTYFQNEAQLEKSRLLSDRFSAERPKGSFSTLEIQRTEQGDSAMYLCASTNKGSGELFFGEGSRLTVL.

A single count supports this clone. The CDR3 here is CASSLRRDAYSPLHF. DNA of the CDR3: TGTGCCAGCAGTTTAAGGAGAGACGCGTATTCACCCCTCCACTTT. The chain employs TRBV27 and TRBJ1-6; D is uncertain. Germline V CDR1 and CDR2: MNHEY, SMNVEV (reference sequence). The CDR3 covers 15 residues. The V and J ends lost 2 bases and 8 bases respectively, with 13 bases between them.

V is TRBV9 and J is TRBJ2-7; no firm D call. V lost 4 bases and J lost 4, with 15 bases in between. Germline V gene lookup returns CDR1 SGDLS and CDR2 YYNGEE. The CDR3 length is 14 residues. The CDR3 region is CASSPQDYQYEQYF. CDR3 nucleotides: TGTGCCAGCAGCCCCCAGGATTACCAGTACGAGCAGTACTTC. The variable domain in full, completed from reference TRBV9 and TRBJ2-7, reads DSGVTQTPKHLITATGQRVTLRCSPRSGDLSVYWYQQSLDQGLQFLIQYYNGEERAKGNILERFSAQQFPDLHSELNLSSLELGDSALYFCASSPQDYQYEQYFGPGTRLTVT.